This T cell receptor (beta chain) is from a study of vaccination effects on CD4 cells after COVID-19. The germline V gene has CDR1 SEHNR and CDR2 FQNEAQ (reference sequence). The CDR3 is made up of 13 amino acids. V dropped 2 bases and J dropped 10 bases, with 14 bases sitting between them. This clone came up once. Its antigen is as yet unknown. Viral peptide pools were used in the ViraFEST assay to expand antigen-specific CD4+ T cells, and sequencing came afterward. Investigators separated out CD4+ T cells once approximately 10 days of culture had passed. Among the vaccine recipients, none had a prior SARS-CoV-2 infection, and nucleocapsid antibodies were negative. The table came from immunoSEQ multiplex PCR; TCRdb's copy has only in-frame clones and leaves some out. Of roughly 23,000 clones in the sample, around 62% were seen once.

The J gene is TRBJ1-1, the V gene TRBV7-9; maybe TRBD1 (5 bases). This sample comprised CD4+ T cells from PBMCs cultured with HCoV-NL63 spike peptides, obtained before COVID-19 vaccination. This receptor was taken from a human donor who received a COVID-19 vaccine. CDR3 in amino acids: CASSLPGLRRAFF. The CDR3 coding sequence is TGTGCCAGCAGCTTACCGGGACTGCGAAGAGCTTTCTTT. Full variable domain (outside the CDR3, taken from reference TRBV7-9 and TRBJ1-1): DTGVSQNPRHKITKRGQNVTFRCDPISEHNRLYWYRQTLGQGPEFLTYFQNEAQLEKSRLLSDRFSAERPKGSFSTLEIQRTEQGDSAMYLCASSLPGLRRAFFGQGTRLTVV.